This TCR beta chain was identified in a study of T cell repertoires in cytomegalovirus infection. About the study: Both recently identified HLA-C-restricted and well-studied HLA-B-restricted CMV epitopes were used in the study. Public TCR beta signatures provided an indication of both CMV infection and a matching HLA type. Study results and limitations: What dominated the ex vivo response were HLA-C-restricted CMV-specific TCR beta clonotypes.

There are a few counts of this clonotype. Its antigen is as yet unknown. TCRdb re-analysed the reads in MiXCR, keeping a single row per CDR3 protein. The sample holds 640,000 or so distinct CDR3 sequences, roughly a third seen once. CDR1 SGHRS and CDR2 YFSETQ come from the germline V gene. The CDR3 spans 15 residues. Trimming at V came to 5 bases and at J to 0 bases, leaving 5 bases not matched to a gene. This specimen consisted of cultured PBMCs, obtained from culture after CMV antigen stimulation. The receptor was isolated from a human donor in good health (CMV status not recorded). Some clones in this sample may be carry-over from other donors' samples. The chain is built from TRBV5-1 and TRBJ2-3; 8 bases are a match to TRBD2. This CDR3 reads CASRAGVGSTDTQYF. CDR3 DNA sequence: TGCGCCAGCAGAGCGGGGGTCGGGAGCACAGATACGCAGTATTTT.